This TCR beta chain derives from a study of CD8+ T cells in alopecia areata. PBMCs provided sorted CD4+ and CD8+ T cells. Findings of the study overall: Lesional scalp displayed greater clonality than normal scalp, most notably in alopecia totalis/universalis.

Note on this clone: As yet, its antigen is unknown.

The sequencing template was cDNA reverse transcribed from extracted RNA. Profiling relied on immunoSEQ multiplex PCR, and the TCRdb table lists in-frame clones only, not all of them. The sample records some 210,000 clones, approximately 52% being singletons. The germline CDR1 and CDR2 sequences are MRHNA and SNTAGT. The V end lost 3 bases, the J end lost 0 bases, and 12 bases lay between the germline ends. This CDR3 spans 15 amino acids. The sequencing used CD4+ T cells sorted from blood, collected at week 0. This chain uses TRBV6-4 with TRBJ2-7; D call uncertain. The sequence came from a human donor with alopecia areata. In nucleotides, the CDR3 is TGTGCCAGCAGTGAATCAGCTCGGAGCTCCTACGAGCAGTACTTC. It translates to CASSESARSSYEQYF.